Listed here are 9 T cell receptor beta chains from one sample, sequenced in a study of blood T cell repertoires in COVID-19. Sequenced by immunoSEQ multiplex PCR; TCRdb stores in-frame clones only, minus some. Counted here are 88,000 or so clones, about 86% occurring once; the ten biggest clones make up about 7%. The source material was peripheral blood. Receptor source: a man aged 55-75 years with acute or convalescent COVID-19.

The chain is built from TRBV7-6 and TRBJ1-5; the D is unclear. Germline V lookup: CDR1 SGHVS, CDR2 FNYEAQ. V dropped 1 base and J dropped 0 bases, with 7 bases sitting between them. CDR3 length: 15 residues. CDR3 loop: CASSLGTDSNQPQHF. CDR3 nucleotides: TGTGCCAGCAGCTTAGGCACAGATAGCAATCAGCCCCAGCATTTT. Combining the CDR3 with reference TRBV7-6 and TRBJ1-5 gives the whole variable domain GAGVSQSPRYKVTKRGQDVALRCDPISGHVSLYWYRQALGQGPEFLTYFNYEAQQDKSGLPNDRFSAERPEGSISTLTIQRTEQRDSAMYRCASSLGTDSNQPQHFGDGTRLSIL.

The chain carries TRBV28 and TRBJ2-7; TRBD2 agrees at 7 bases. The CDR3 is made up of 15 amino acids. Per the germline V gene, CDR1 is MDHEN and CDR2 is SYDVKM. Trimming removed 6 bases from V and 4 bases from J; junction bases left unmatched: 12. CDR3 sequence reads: CASRRQGGTGYEQYF. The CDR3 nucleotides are TGTGCCAGCAGGCGCCAGGGAGGGACGGGGTACGAGCAGTACTTC.

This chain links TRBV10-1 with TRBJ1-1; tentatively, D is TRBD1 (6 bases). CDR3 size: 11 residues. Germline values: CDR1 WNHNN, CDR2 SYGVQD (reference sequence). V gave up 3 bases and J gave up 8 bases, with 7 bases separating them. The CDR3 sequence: CASSDDREAFF. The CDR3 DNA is TGCGCCAGCAGTGACGACAGGGAAGCTTTCTTT.

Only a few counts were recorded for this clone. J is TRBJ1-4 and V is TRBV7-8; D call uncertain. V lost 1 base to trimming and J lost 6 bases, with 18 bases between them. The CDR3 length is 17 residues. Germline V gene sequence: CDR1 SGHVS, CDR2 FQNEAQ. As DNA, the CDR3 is TGTGCCAGCAGCTTAGTTGTTGGAGGGCAGACTCATGAAAAACTGTTTTTT. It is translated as CASSLVVGGQTHEKLFF. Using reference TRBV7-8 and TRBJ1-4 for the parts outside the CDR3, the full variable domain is GAGVSQSPRYKVAKRGQDVALRCDPISGHVSLFWYQQALGQGPEFLTYFQNEAQLDKSGLPSDRFFAERPEGSVSTLKIQRTQQEDSAVYLCASSLVVGGQTHEKLFFGSGTQLSVL.

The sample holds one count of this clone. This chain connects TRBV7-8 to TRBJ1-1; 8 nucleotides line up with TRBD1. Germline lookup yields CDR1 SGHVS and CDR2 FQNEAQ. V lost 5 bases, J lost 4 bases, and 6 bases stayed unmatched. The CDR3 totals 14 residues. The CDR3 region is CASSPQGAGTEAFF. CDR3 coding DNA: TGTGCCAGCAGCCCCCAGGGGGCAGGCACTGAAGCTTTCTTT.

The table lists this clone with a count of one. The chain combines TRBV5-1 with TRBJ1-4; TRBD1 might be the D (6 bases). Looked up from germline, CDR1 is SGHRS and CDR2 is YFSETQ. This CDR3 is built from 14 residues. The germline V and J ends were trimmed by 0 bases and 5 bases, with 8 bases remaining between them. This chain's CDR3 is CASSLGGQNEKLFF. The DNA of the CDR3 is TGCGCCAGCAGCTTGGGGGGGCAGAATGAAAAACTGTTTTTT.

The CDR3 nucleotides are TGTGCCACCAGCCTCGGGACTAGCGGAGATCAAGAGACCCAGTACTTC. It specifies CATSLGTSGDQETQYF. The J gene is TRBJ2-5, the V gene TRBV15; 11 bases are shared with TRBD2. The CDR3 runs 16 residues. CDR1 and CDR2 (germline): LNHNV, YYDKDF (reference sequence). J was trimmed by 2 bases and V by 5 bases; bases with no gene match: 7.

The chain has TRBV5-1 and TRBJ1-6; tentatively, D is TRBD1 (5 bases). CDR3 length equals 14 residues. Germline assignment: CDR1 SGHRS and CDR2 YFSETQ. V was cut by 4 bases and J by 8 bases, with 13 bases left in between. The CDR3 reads CASSNSGFDSPLHF. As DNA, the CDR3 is TGCGCCAGCAGCAACTCAGGGTTTGATTCACCCCTCCACTTT. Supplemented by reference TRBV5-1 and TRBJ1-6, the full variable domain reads KAGVTQTPRYLIKTRGQQVTLSCSPISGHRSVSWYQQTPGQGLQFLFEYFSETQRNKGNFPGRFSGRQFSNSRSEMNVSTLELGDSALYLCASSNSGFDSPLHFGNGTRLTVT.

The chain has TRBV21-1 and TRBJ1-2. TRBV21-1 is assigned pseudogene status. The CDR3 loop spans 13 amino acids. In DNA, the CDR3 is TGTGCCAGCACCACGATTAAACCAGCGGGCTACACCTTC. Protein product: CASTTIKPAGYTF.